This record concerns one T cell receptor (beta chain) sequence. The antigen remains unidentified. The data were taken from a study of beta chain features in type 1 diabetes. Study conclusions and caveats: A moderate, significant TCRB CDR3 shortening appeared in type 1 diabetes across four CD4+ subsets.

Trimming stripped 2 bases from V and 5 bases from J, with 7 bases between. Looked up from germline, CDR1 is KGHSH and CDR2 is LQKENI. The CDR3 totals 13 residues. The sequenced template was cDNA made from the entire isolated RNA. Some clones are missing from TCRdb's copy, which holds only in-frame ones; the method was immunoSEQ multiplex PCR. Of 630,000 or so clones listed, over 12% are singletons. Sequencing was done on a sample of naive CD4+ T cells from blood. This receptor was obtained from a man between 18 and 29 years old with type 1 diabetes. The V and J genes are TRBV18 and TRBJ1-5, with D unclear. In nucleotides, the CDR3 is TGTGCCAGCTCACCAGGGGTTGATCAGCCCCAGCATTTT. Amino acid sequence: CASSPGVDQPQHF.